This TCR beta chain was identified in a study of control samples from healthy donors and cancer patients. Only in-frame clones appear in the TCRdb table, and some are missing; sequencing was by immunoSEQ multiplex PCR. The data contain fewer than 150,000 clones, less than 95% of them singletons. The sample comprised blood. The clonotype was recovered from a man aged 18-30 years in good health.

CDR3 DNA: TGTGCCAGCAGCGTCTACAGGGAACCTGAAGCTTTCTTT. This sequence encodes CASSVYREPEAFF. The chain has TRBV7-2 and TRBJ1-1, with D tentatively TRBD1 (6 bases). V lost 5 bases to trimming and J lost 6 bases, with 13 bases between them. Germline V gene data show CDR1 as SGHTA and CDR2 as FQGNSA. This CDR3 has 13 amino acids.